The present T cell receptor beta chain was sequenced within a study of cytomegalovirus exposure and HLA in healthy donors. The V gene lost 0 bases and the J gene lost 4 bases, with 12 bases spanning the gap. Looked up from germline, CDR1 is LGHNA and CDR2 is YSLEER. The CDR3 has 15 amino acids. PCR primers comprised 60 Vbeta and 13 Jbeta primers. Profiling relied on immunoSEQ multiplex PCR, and the TCRdb table lists in-frame clones only, not all of them. The sample yields fewer than 250,000 clones, 60% to 80% seen once. The chain employs TRBV4-3 and TRBJ2-5, with D perhaps matching TRBD2 (6 bases). This receptor was identified in a woman in her thirties in good health and CMV-seropositive. Sequencing was performed on PBMCs. The DNA of the CDR3 is TGCGCCAGCAGCCAAGATGGGCGGGACGGAGAGACCCAGTACTTC. As protein: CASSQDGRDGETQYF.